Below, one TCR beta chain is given with its context. Germline V gives CDR1 SGHKS, CDR2 YYEKEE (reference sequence). The CDR3 length is 12 residues. This specimen belongs to a study of T cells expressing NK-cell markers. As for the study in general: One of the eight sequenced donors was seronegative, whereas the other seven were HCMV-seropositive.

The cDNA for TCR beta came from 5'RACE template switching with UMIs. With the 5' RACE reads reprocessed, TCRdb shows one record per CDR3 protein and no DNA. The sample table includes around 550,000 distinct CDR3 sequences. Sequenced input: blood T cells: a sorted CD56 or NKG2C T cell subset, CD4+ or CD8+ T cells, or bulk PBMC T cells (not recorded which). The chain uses TRBV5-5 and TRBJ1-2. The clonotype comes from a man in his late teens or twenties in good health. The CDR3 sequence: CASSLSPDGYTF. Looking up the rest from reference TRBV5-5 and TRBJ1-2 gives the full variable domain: DAGVTQSPTHLIKTRGQQVTLRCSPISGHKSVSWYQQVLGQGPQFIFQYYEKEERGRGNFPDRFSARQFPNYSSELNVNALLLGDSALYLCASSLSPDGYTFGSGTRLTVV.